One and the same sample provided the 17 T cell receptor beta chains below, sequenced in a study of CD8+ T cells in alopecia areata. Reverse transcription of extracted RNA yielded cDNA, which provided the sequencing template. Assay used: immunoSEQ multiplex PCR; TCRdb lists only in-frame clones, some missing. Among about 190,000 clones listed, roughly 60% were seen once. Treatment of the sample: oral pan-JAK inhibitor, 5-10 mg twice daily. The sample here was CD4+ T cells sorted from blood, taken at week 24, from a patient treated with tofacitinib. These receptors all stem from a human donor with alopecia areata.

The genes are TRBV7-8 and TRBJ1-5, with 7 bases matching TRBD1. The CDR3 is made up of 17 amino acids. Trimming at V came to 4 bases and at J to 2 bases, leaving 11 bases not matched to a gene. Germline V gene data show CDR1 as SGHVS and CDR2 as FQNEAQ. The CDR3 sequence is CASSSLSGGLGNQPQHF. The DNA of the CDR3 is TGTGCCAGCAGCTCATTATCAGGGGGTCTCGGCAATCAGCCCCAGCATTTT.

This clone has just one count. The rearrangement uses TRBV4-3 and TRBJ1-6, with D hard to call. Germline V gene sequence: CDR1 LGHNA, CDR2 YSLEER. V shed 0 bases and J shed 7 bases, with 7 bases lying between them. The length of the CDR3 is 14 residues. The CDR3 coding sequence is TGCGCCAGCAGCCAAGACAGCCGGAATTCACCCCTCCACTTT. Its protein is CASSQDSRNSPLHF.

The gene calls are TRBV10-3 and TRBJ2-7, with D perhaps matching TRBD1 (5 bases). The CDR3 has 16 residues. Germline V gene lookup returns CDR1 ENHRY and CDR2 SYGVKD. The V end was cut by 1 base, the J end by 5 bases, with 18 bases between. The CDR3 DNA reads TGTGCCATCAGTGAGTGGGGCCGCGGACAAGGAAACGAGCAGTACTTC. This codes for CAISEWGRGQGNEQYF.

The gene calls are TRBV2 and TRBJ1-2; unclear D gene. The CDR3 is 15 amino acids. Germline CDR1 is SNHLY and CDR2 is FYNNEI. V was trimmed by 2 bases and J by 8 bases, leaving 18 bases between them. The CDR3: CASSESPAAVGGYTF. Written as DNA, the CDR3 is TGTGCCAGCAGTGAATCCCCAGCGGCAGTGGGGGGCTACACCTTC.

This clone was seen a handful of times. The chain employs TRBV10-2 and TRBJ1-2; a weak D match, TRBD1 (5 bases). Germline V gene sequence: CDR1 WSHSY, CDR2 SAAADI. The CDR3 has 13 residues. Trimming removed 4 bases at V and 4 bases at J, with 10 bases between. In DNA form, the CDR3 reads TGCGCCAGCAGTGGGGACCCCACCTATGGCTACACCTTC. Translated, it gives CASSGDPTYGYTF.

This clone appeared a few times. V and J are TRBV29-1 and TRBJ2-1; possibly TRBD1 or TRBD2 for D (5 bases each). V gave up 4 bases and J gave up 7 bases, with 14 bases separating them. The CDR3 length is 13 residues. Germline assignment: CDR1 SQVTM and CDR2 ANQGSEA. In DNA form, the CDR3 reads TGCAGCGTTGCCCGGGACCGAGGGAATGAGCAGTTCTTC. It encodes CSVARDRGNEQFF.

This clone was observed a handful of times. As DNA, the CDR3 is TGCAGCGTTGCCAGCTCCTATAATTCACCCCTCCACTTT. It translates to CSVASSYNSPLHF. The rearrangement links TRBV29-1 to TRBJ1-6; D not resolved. Germline lookup yields CDR1 SQVTM and CDR2 ANQGSEA. V dropped 4 bases and J dropped 0 bases, with 4 bases sitting between them. The CDR3 contains 13 residues.

This chain uses TRBV4-1 with TRBJ2-3; D not resolved. Trimming cost V 1 base and J 4 bases, with 12 bases left between them. Per the germline V gene, CDR1 is MGHRA and CDR2 is YSYEKL. The CDR3 sequence is 15 residues long. CDR3 sequence: CASSQGVVAPDTQYF. Here the CDR3 DNA reads TGCGCCAGCAGCCAAGGGGTTGTGGCCCCAGATACGCAGTATTTT.

V usage is TRBV6-5 and J usage is TRBJ1-1; possible D gene TRBD1, 6 bases. The CDR3 is 14 amino acids. Trimming shortened V by 4 bases and J by 7 bases, and 16 bases separated the two germline ends. The V gene's germline CDR1 is MNHEY and CDR2 SVGAGI. CDR3 region: CASSSATRQVEAFF. The DNA for the CDR3 is TGTGCCAGCAGTTCCGCGACCCGACAGGTTGAAGCTTTCTTT.

This clone was counted between two and nine times. The V call is TRBV5-6, the J call TRBJ1-1; D is uncertain. This CDR3 has 13 residues. Trimming took off 3 bases at V and 2 bases at J, with 8 bases between the two ends. CDR1 and CDR2 from the germline V gene are SGHDT and YYEEEE. The DNA of the CDR3 is TGTGCCAGCAGCTACGACGGAAACACTGAAGCTTTCTTT. Translating it yields CASSYDGNTEAFF.

This chain connects TRBV27 to TRBJ1-1, with a tentative D call TRBD1 (6 bases). Germline values: CDR1 MNHEY, CDR2 SMNVEV (reference sequence). Trimming took 3 bases from V and 0 from J, leaving 11 bases between them. The CDR3 is 15 residues long. This CDR3 reads CASSLRTAMNTEAFF. The CDR3 nucleotides read TGTGCCAGCAGTTTGCGGACAGCAATGAACACTGAAGCTTTCTTT.

This clone has just a few counts. The V call is TRBV6-5, the J call TRBJ2-7, with TRBD1 matching over 10 bases. The V gene's germline CDR1 is MNHEY and CDR2 SVGAGI. The CDR3 is 15 residues long. V lost 6 bases and J lost 2; bases outside the gene matches: 7. CDR3 protein: CASSREGQGPYEQYF. In nucleotides, the CDR3 is TGTGCCAGCAGCCGGGAGGGACAGGGGCCCTACGAGCAGTACTTC.

This clone was seen only once. The rearrangement uses TRBV27 and TRBJ2-3; 7 bases are a match to TRBD1. Trimming took 7 bases from V and 0 from J; bases not matched to a gene: 16. The CDR3 is made up of 18 amino acids. CDR1 is MNHEY and CDR2 is SMNVEV in the germline V gene (reference sequence). CDR3 in amino acids: CASNQYGQALSSTDTQYF. The CDR3 DNA sequence: TGTGCCAGCAATCAATACGGACAGGCACTATCTAGCACAGATACGCAGTATTTT.

The chain has TRBV13 and TRBJ2-7, with 12 nucleotides matching TRBD2. The J segment lost 3 bases and the V segment lost 3 bases, leaving 12 bases of the junction unmatched. CDR3 length equals 18 residues. Germline V gene sequence: CDR1 PRHDT, CDR2 FYEKMQ (reference sequence). CDR3 protein: CASSLTGLAGMLGYEQYF. Here the CDR3 DNA reads TGTGCCAGCAGCTTGACGGGACTAGCGGGTATGTTGGGCTACGAGCAGTACTTC. The full variable domain, rest sourced from reference TRBV13 and TRBJ2-7, is AAGVIQSPRHLIKEKRETATLKCYPIPRHDTVYWYQQGPGQDPQFLISFYEKMQSDKGSIPDRFSAQQFSDYHSELNMSSLELGDSALYFCASSLTGLAGMLGYEQYFGPGTRLTVT.

The chain couples TRBV6-5 to TRBJ1-2; possible D gene TRBD1, 5 bases. V lost 6 bases, J lost 5 bases, and 16 bases lay in between. Germline lookup yields CDR1 MNHEY and CDR2 SVGAGI. This CDR3 region has 14 residues. The CDR3 DNA is TGTGCCAGCAGACCCAACACAGGACCTTATGGCTACACCTTC. This translates into CASRPNTGPYGYTF.

This clone was observed once. The V call is TRBV29-1, the J call TRBJ1-2; 7 positions agree with TRBD1. V shed 4 bases, J shed 3 bases, and the junction held 11 bases outside the gene matches. Germline-derived CDR1 and CDR2 are SQVTM and ANQGSEA. The CDR3 has 15 residues. The CDR3 reads CSVVGQGDLDYGYTF. CDR3 nucleotides: TGCAGCGTTGTGGGTCAGGGGGATCTAGACTATGGCTACACCTTC.

This sequence joins TRBV5-4 and TRBJ2-1; D unresolved. CDR1 and CDR2 (germline): SGHNT, YYREEE (reference sequence). The CDR3 is 15 amino acids. The V end was cut by 4 bases, the J end by 5 bases, with 16 bases between. The CDR3 protein is CASSRIEVRDNEQFF. The CDR3 nucleotides read TGTGCCAGCAGCCGGATAGAAGTAAGGGACAATGAGCAGTTCTTC.